This T cell receptor beta chain stems from a study of cytomegalovirus exposure and HLA in healthy donors. Trimming took 2 bases from V and 9 from J; bases not matched to a gene: 11. The V gene's germline CDR1 is SGDLS and CDR2 YYNGEE. This CDR3 region has 15 residues. Study-level findings and limits: Rarity held for most TCR sequences, but there were some public TCRs that occurred in many donors. Compared with the roughly 700-donor mean, an Asian-associated ancestry cluster reportedly had fewer N-insertions, according to a later analysis.

PCR primers comprised 60 Vbeta and 13 Jbeta primers. Clones were sequenced by immunoSEQ multiplex PCR, and TCRdb holds only the in-frame ones, with some missing. The sample totals approximately 170,000 clones. Worth noting for this clone: Its target is unknown.

Sequences were obtained from PBMCs. The chain uses TRBV9 and TRBJ2-1, with 7 bases aligning to TRBD2. The receptor was isolated from a woman younger than 35 in good health and CMV-seropositive. The CDR3 region has the DNA TGTGCCAGCAGCGTTCTAGCGGATCCGACCGGTGAGCAGTTCTTC. It is translated as CASSVLADPTGEQFF.